The 32 T cell receptor beta chains in this list originate from one sample, sequenced in a study of PD-1 blockade in classical Hodgkin lymphoma. Here immunoSEQ multiplex PCR was the method, and the copy in TCRdb shows in-frame clones only, minus some. The sample gives 46,000 or so clones, approximately 70% of which show up once; about 11% is in the top ten. Every one of the patients relapsed after autologous stem cell transplantation (brentuximab vedotin exposure was variable). The input for sequencing was peripheral blood mononuclear cells (PBMCs), taken at baseline. These receptors all stem from a human donor with classical Hodgkin lymphoma.

This clone is termed medium-sized (0.01 to 0.1%). The J gene is TRBJ2-2, the V gene TRBV18, with D unresolved. The CDR3 is 14 amino acids. CDR1 and CDR2 (germline): KGHSH, LQKENI. Trimming left V 3 bases short and J 5 bases short, with 10 bases between. The CDR3 loop is CASSPPAGTGELFF. CDR3 nucleotides: TGTGCCAGCTCACCCCCGGCTGGAACCGGGGAGCTGTTTTTT.

This chain joins TRBV5-1 and TRBJ2-1; 8 bases fit TRBD2. The V segment lost 4 bases and the J segment 0 bases; nucleotides outside the gene matches: 6. The CDR3 spans 16 residues. CDR1 SGHRS and CDR2 YFSETQ come from the germline V gene. The CDR3 region is CASSPDTSGSYNEQFF. The CDR3 bases are TGCGCCAGCAGCCCCGATACTAGCGGCTCCTACAATGAGCAGTTCTTC.

This chain joins TRBV5-1 and TRBJ2-7; 7 bases agree with TRBD1. Germline assignment: CDR1 SGHRS and CDR2 YFSETQ. CDR3 length: 13 residues. Losses at the gene ends were 4 bases for V and 6 bases for J; bases not matched to a gene: 7. The CDR3 protein is CASSPDRTGEQYF. The CDR3 nucleotides read TGCGCCAGCAGCCCGGACAGGACGGGCGAGCAGTACTTC.

V and J are TRBV9 and TRBJ2-2, with a tentative D call TRBD2 (6 bases). This CDR3 has 16 amino acids. Trimming shortened V by 2 bases and J by 4 bases, and 15 bases separated the two germline ends. Germline V gene lookup returns CDR1 SGDLS and CDR2 YYNGEE. The CDR3 nucleotides read TGTGCCAGCAGCGTCTGGGACTTCCTCTTCACCGGGGAGCTGTTTTTT. It yields the protein CASSVWDFLFTGELFF.

The chain uses TRBV5-6 and TRBJ1-1; possible D gene TRBD1, 5 bases. Germline CDR1 reads SGHDT; CDR2 reads YYEEEE. CDR3 length: 13 residues. Trimming took off 1 base at V and 4 bases at J, with 8 bases between the two ends. The CDR3 DNA is TGTGCCAGCAGCTTGCCGGGGGGCACTGAAGCTTTCTTT. It specifies CASSLPGGTEAFF.

The chain employs TRBV25-1 and TRBJ2-7, with TRBD1 matching over 12 bases. V was pared by 4 bases and J by 6 bases, with 16 bases of the junction left unmatched. The CDR3 sequence is 18 residues long. Germline V lookup: CDR1 MGHDK, CDR2 SYGVNS. CDR3 DNA sequence: TGTGCCAGCAGTGGTCCGGGACAGGGGGCGCGACGGAAGACCGAGCAGTACTTC. Its protein product is CASSGPGQGARRKTEQYF.

The V gene is TRBV6-5, the J gene TRBJ1-6; no clear D gene. V was clipped by 4 bases and J by 11 bases, with 12 bases between them. The germline CDR1 and CDR2 sequences are MNHEY and SVGAGI. The CDR3 loop spans 13 amino acids. CDR3 in amino acids: CASSLALGTPLHF. The CDR3 bases are TGTGCCAGCAGTTTAGCGCTGGGGACACCCCTCCACTTT.

The V and J genes are TRBV7-9 and TRBJ2-3; D gene unclear. Deletions cut 1 base from V and 4 bases from J, with 3 bases between. The length of the CDR3 is 12 residues. CDR1 SEHNR and CDR2 FQNEAQ come from the germline V gene (reference sequence). The chain's CDR3 is CASSLDPDTQYF. DNA of the CDR3: TGTGCCAGCAGCTTAGATCCAGATACGCAGTATTTT.

This clone has more than one count but fewer than ten. V and J are TRBV7-9 and TRBJ1-4; D remains ambiguous. Germline CDR1 and CDR2: SEHNR and FQNEAQ (reference sequence). Trimming removed 4 bases at V and 3 bases at J, with 9 bases between. CDR3 size: 14 residues. CDR3 protein: CASSSRTSNEKLFF. In DNA, the CDR3 is TGTGCCAGCAGCTCTCGAACCTCTAATGAAAAACTGTTTTTT.

This rearrangement joins TRBV10-3 to TRBJ1-2, with D possibly matching TRBD1 (5 bases). V gave up 0 bases and J gave up 6 bases, with 5 bases separating them. CDR1 ENHRY and CDR2 SYGVKD come from the germline V gene. The CDR3 loop spans 12 amino acids. The CDR3 bases are TGTGCCATCAGTGAGTCGGGGGATGGCTACACCTTC. Translating gives CAISESGDGYTF.

This clone came up a few times. V gene TRBV27 combines with J gene TRBJ1-2; D is unresolved. Germline V lookup: CDR1 MNHEY, CDR2 SMNVEV (reference sequence). CDR3 size: 12 residues. V dropped 5 bases and J dropped 1 base, with 5 bases sitting between them. This CDR3 is CASSRNNYGYTF. Written as DNA, the CDR3 is TGTGCCAGCAGTCGCAATAACTATGGCTACACCTTC.

A few counts support this clone. V gene TRBV9 combines with J gene TRBJ2-1; D gene ambiguous. CDR1 is SGDLS and CDR2 is YYNGEE in the germline V gene. This CDR3 spans 15 amino acids. The V gene lost 0 bases and the J gene lost 3 bases, with 10 bases spanning the gap. CDR3 in amino acids: CASSVGRSNYNEQFF. As DNA, the CDR3 is TGTGCCAGCAGCGTAGGACGGTCGAACTACAATGAGCAGTTCTTC.

The gene calls are TRBV28 and TRBJ1-5; no firm D call. This CDR3 is built from 16 residues. Per the germline V gene, CDR1 is MDHEN and CDR2 is SYDVKM. V lost 1 base and J lost 0, with 10 bases in between. CDR3 sequence (DNA): TGTGCCAGCAGTTTATTTTGGGATGATAGCAATCAGCCCCAGCATTTT. Translation gives CASSLFWDDSNQPQHF.

The chain has TRBV11-1 and TRBJ2-3, with 8 positions matching TRBD1. The CDR3 is 14 amino acids. Looked up from germline, CDR1 is SGHAT and CDR2 is FQDESV (reference sequence). Trimming took 5 bases from V and 5 from J; bases not matched to a gene: 6. The CDR3 DNA reads as TGTGCCAGCAGCCAGCAACAGGGGGTAGATACGCAGTATTTT. Amino acid sequence: CASSQQQGVDTQYF.

The chain joins TRBV7-2 to TRBJ1-5; a weak D match, TRBD1 (6 bases). This CDR3 is built from 16 residues. V was cut by 5 bases and J by 2 bases, with 16 bases left in between. The V gene's germline CDR1 is SGHTA and CDR2 FQGNSA. The CDR3, as DNA: TGTGCCAGCAGCCCCGACTCGACAGGAGGCAATCAGCCCCAGCATTTT. Translating gives CASSPDSTGGNQPQHF.

The V and J genes are TRBV5-1 and TRBJ2-1; 13 nucleotides match TRBD2. Trimming took 4 bases from V and 1 from J; bases not matched to a gene: 8. CDR3 size: 18 residues. Per the germline V gene, CDR1 is SGHRS and CDR2 is YFSETQ. CDR3 nucleotides: TGCGCCAGCAGCCCCGGACTAGCGGGAGCGGTTTCCTACAATGAGCAGTTCTTC. This translates into CASSPGLAGAVSYNEQFF.

V and J are TRBV13 and TRBJ1-1; a weak D match, TRBD1 (6 bases). Germline CDR1 reads PRHDT; CDR2 reads FYEKMQ (reference sequence). V lost 2 bases and J 8 bases, leaving 21 bases between the germline ends. This CDR3 comprises 16 residues. The CDR3 loop reads CASSLRMGGPNPEAFF. The CDR3 nucleotides are TGTGCCAGCAGCTTACGTATGGGGGGCCCGAACCCCGAAGCTTTCTTT.

The chain combines TRBV5-1 with TRBJ2-3; the D is unclear. The CDR3 is 14 amino acids. Germline loops: CDR1 SGHRS, CDR2 YFSETQ. Trimming took off 0 bases at V and 0 bases at J, with 5 bases between the two ends. In DNA, the CDR3 is TGCGCCAGCAGCTTGGCAAGAAGCACAGATACGCAGTATTTT. This gives the protein CASSLARSTDTQYF. Variable domain in full (rest from reference TRBV5-1 and TRBJ2-3): KAGVTQTPRYLIKTRGQQVTLSCSPISGHRSVSWYQQTPGQGLQFLFEYFSETQRNKGNFPGRFSGRQFSNSRSEMNVSTLELGDSALYLCASSLARSTDTQYFGPGTRLTVL.

This sequence joins TRBV5-1 and TRBJ2-7; 7 bases are a match to TRBD1. CDR1 and CDR2 from the germline V gene are SGHRS and YFSETQ. This CDR3 is built from 13 residues. V shed 5 bases and J 1 base; nucleotides not matched to a gene: 3. CDR3 loop: CASSRDRSYEQYF. CDR3 nucleotide sequence: TGCGCCAGCAGTAGGGACAGATCCTACGAGCAGTACTTC.

There are a few counts of this clone. The rearrangement uses TRBV28 and TRBJ1-1; 7 nucleotides match TRBD1. This CDR3 region has 14 residues. Germline assignment: CDR1 MDHEN and CDR2 SYDVKM. V trimming: 5 bases; J trimming: 1 base; junction bases outside the gene matches: 4. CDR3 region: CASSIGTANTEAFF. CDR3 nucleotide sequence: TGTGCCAGCAGTATCGGGACAGCGAACACTGAAGCTTTCTTT.

This clone turned up a few times. The genes are TRBV29-1 and TRBJ1-2; a weak D match, TRBD1 (6 bases). Trimming cost V 7 bases and J 4 bases, with 10 bases left between them. The CDR3 sequence is 11 residues long. Germline CDR1 reads SQVTM; CDR2 reads ANQGSEA. The CDR3 sequence: CSAGAVYGYTF. CDR3 nucleotide sequence: TGCAGCGCGGGGGCAGTCTATGGCTACACCTTC.

The chain links TRBV7-7 to TRBJ2-1; possibly TRBD2 for D (7 bases). Germline V gene sequence: CDR1 SSHAT, CDR2 FNYEAQ (reference sequence). The V end was cut by 10 bases, the J end by 7 bases, with 26 bases between. This CDR3 spans 16 amino acids. CDR3 loop: CATSPFAGASRNEQFF. CDR3 DNA: TGTGCCACGTCCCCATTTGCGGGGGCTAGTAGGAATGAGCAGTTCTTC.

DNA for the CDR3: TGTGCCAGCAGCTTTTTCTCTGGGGCCAACGTCCTGACTTTC. Translation: CASSFFSGANVLTF. The chain links TRBV7-2 to TRBJ2-6; D gene unclear. Between the trimmed V and J ends, which lost 3 bases and 0 bases, there was a span of 3 bases. The germline CDR1 and CDR2 sequences are SGHTA and FQGNSA. The CDR3 runs to 14 residues.

The chain has TRBV19 and TRBJ2-3; 7 bases agree with TRBD1. The V gene's germline CDR1 is LNHDA and CDR2 SQIVND (reference sequence). V trimming: 4 bases; J trimming: 1 base; junction bases outside the gene matches: 8. CDR3 length: 16 residues. The CDR3 here is CASSNNRGPGTDTQYF. CDR3 coding DNA: TGTGCCAGTAGTAACAACAGGGGCCCGGGCACAGATACGCAGTATTTT. The whole variable domain, filled in from reference TRBV19 and TRBJ2-3, reads DGGITQSPKYLFRKEGQNVTLSCEQNLNHDAMYWYRQDPGQGLRLIYYSQIVNDFQKGDIAEGYSVSREKKESFPLTVTSAQKNPTAFYLCASSNNRGPGTDTQYFGPGTRLTVL.

V gene TRBV7-7 combines with J gene TRBJ1-6; D call uncertain. Germline CDR1 reads SSHAT; CDR2 reads FNYEAQ (reference sequence). The CDR3 sequence is 17 residues long. V dropped 5 bases and J dropped 3 bases, with 17 bases sitting between them. The CDR3 nucleotides read TGTGCCAGCAGCCCAGCGGACGGAAGTTACTATAATTCACCCCTCCACTTT. Translating it yields CASSPADGSYYNSPLHF.

This clone was recorded once. The chain carries TRBV27 and TRBJ1-1, with D possibly TRBD1 on 6 matching bases. The CDR3 has 15 amino acids. Germline-derived CDR1 and CDR2 are MNHEY and SMNVEV (reference sequence). The V gene lost 2 bases and the J gene lost 0 bases, with 10 bases spanning the gap. The CDR3, as DNA: TGTGCCAGCAGTTTAAAAACAGGGATGAACACTGAAGCTTTCTTT. Translating gives CASSLKTGMNTEAFF.

V and J are TRBV6-5 and TRBJ2-7, with D perhaps matching TRBD2 (5 bases). Germline V lookup: CDR1 MNHEY, CDR2 SVGAGI. The CDR3 covers 12 residues. The ends were cut back, 5 bases at V and 4 bases at J, with 9 bases in the middle. CDR3 DNA sequence: TGTGCCAGCAGTGGGAGTTCGTACGAGCAGTACTTC. Its protein is CASSGSSYEQYF.

The chain is built from TRBV18 and TRBJ2-1; tentative D call: TRBD1 (5 bases). V dropped 2 bases and J dropped 7 bases, with 18 bases sitting between them. There are 16 residues in the CDR3. The germline CDR1 and CDR2 sequences are KGHSH and LQKENI. CDR3 nucleotides: TGTGCCAGCTCACCAAGGACACCCGCCGATTTAAATGAGCAGTTCTTC. Amino acids: CASSPRTPADLNEQFF.

This clone appeared once. The chain joins TRBV11-2 to TRBJ1-1; perhaps TRBD1 as D (5 bases). The CDR3 is 12 residues long. Trimming stripped 3 bases from V and 4 bases from J, with 6 bases between. Germline values: CDR1 SGHAT, CDR2 FQNNGV. CDR3 region: CASSLGPTEAFF. In DNA form, the CDR3 reads TGTGCCAGCAGCTTGGGACCCACTGAAGCTTTCTTT.

The chain couples TRBV19 to TRBJ1-2; D remains unclear. The CDR3 sequence is 14 residues long. The V end was cut by 0 bases, the J end by 4 bases, with 9 bases between. The V gene's germline CDR1 is LNHDA and CDR2 SQIVND (reference sequence). This CDR3 is CASSIDWEGYGYTF. In nucleotides, the CDR3 is TGTGCCAGTAGTATAGATTGGGAAGGCTATGGCTACACCTTC.

This clone appeared a single time. The chain carries TRBV6-1 and TRBJ1-2, with D maybe TRBD1 (6 bases). Per germline, CDR1 MNHNS and CDR2 SASEGT. This CDR3 comprises 13 residues. V gave up 6 bases and J gave up 7 bases, with 15 bases separating them. As DNA, the CDR3 is TGTGCCAGCAGATCCCTGGGGGCGGTTGGCTACACCTTC. Translated, it gives CASRSLGAVGYTF.

V is TRBV7-3 and J is TRBJ2-3, with D perhaps matching TRBD1 (5 bases). This CDR3 is built from 17 residues. V dropped 1 base and J dropped 0 bases, with 14 bases sitting between them. The germline V gene encodes CDR1 SGHTA and CDR2 FQGTGA. CDR3 residues: CASSLSQRGTSTDTQYF. The CDR3 nucleotides are TGTGCCAGCAGCTTAAGCCAAAGGGGCACTAGCACAGATACGCAGTATTTT.